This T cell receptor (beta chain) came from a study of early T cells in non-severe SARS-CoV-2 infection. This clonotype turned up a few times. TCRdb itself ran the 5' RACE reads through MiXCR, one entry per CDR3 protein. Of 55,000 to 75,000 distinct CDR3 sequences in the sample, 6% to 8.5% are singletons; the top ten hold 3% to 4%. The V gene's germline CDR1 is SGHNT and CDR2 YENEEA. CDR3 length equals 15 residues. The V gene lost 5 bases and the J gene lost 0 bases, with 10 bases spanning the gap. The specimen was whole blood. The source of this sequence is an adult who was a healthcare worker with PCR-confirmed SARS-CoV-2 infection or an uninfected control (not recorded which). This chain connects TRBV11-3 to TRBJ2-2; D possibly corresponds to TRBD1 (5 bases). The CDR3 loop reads CASSHRTTNTGELFF. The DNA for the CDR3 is TGTGCCAGCAGCCACCGGACAACGAACACCGGGGAGCTGTTTTTT.